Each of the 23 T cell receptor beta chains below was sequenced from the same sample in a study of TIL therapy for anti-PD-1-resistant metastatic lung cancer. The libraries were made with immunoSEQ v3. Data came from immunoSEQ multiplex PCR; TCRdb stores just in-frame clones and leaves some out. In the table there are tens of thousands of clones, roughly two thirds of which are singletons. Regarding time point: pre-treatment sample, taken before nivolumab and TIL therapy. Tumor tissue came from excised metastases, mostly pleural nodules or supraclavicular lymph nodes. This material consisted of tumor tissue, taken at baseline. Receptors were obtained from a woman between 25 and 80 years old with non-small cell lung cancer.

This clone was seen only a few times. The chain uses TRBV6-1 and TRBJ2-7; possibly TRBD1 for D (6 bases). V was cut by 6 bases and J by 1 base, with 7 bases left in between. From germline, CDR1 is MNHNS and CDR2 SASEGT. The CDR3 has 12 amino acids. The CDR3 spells CASRTGSYEQYF. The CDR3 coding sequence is TGTGCCAGCAGAACAGGGTCCTACGAGCAGTACTTC.

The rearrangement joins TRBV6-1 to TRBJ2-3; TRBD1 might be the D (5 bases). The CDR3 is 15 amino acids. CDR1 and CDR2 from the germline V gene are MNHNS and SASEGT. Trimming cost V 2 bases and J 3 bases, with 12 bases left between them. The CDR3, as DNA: TGTGCCAGCAGTGAATGGGATGGGGCTACAGATACGCAGTATTTT. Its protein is CASSEWDGATDTQYF.

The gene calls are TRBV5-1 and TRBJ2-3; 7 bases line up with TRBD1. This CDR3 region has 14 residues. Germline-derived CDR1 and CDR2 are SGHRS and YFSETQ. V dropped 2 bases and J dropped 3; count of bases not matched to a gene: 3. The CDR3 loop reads CASSFEGATDTQYF. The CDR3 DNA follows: TGCGCCAGCAGCTTCGAGGGGGCTACAGATACGCAGTATTTT.

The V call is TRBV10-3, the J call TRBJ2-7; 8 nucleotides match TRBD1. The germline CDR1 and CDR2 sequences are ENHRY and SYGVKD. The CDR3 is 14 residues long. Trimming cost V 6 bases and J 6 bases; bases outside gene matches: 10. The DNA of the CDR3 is TGTGCCATCAGACACGACAGGGGAGGCTCCGAGCAGTACTTC. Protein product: CAIRHDRGGSEQYF.

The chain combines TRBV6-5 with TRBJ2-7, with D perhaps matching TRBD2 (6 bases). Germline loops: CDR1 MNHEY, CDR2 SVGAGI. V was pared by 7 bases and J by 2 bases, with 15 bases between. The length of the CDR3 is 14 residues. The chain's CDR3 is CASMFGGVTYEQYF. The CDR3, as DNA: TGTGCCAGCATGTTCGGGGGAGTAACCTACGAGCAGTACTTC.

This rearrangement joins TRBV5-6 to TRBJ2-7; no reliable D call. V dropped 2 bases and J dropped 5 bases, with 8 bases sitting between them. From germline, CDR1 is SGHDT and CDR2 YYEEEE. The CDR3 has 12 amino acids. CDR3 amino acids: CASSLPGDEQYF. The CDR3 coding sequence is TGTGCCAGCAGCTTACCAGGAGACGAGCAGTACTTC.

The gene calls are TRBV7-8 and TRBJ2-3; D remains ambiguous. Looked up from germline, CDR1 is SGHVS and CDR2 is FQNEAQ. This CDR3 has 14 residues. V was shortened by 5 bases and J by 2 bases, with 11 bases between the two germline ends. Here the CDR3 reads CASSLQGNTDTQYF. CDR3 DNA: TGTGCCAGCAGCCTCCAAGGCAACACAGATACGCAGTATTTT.

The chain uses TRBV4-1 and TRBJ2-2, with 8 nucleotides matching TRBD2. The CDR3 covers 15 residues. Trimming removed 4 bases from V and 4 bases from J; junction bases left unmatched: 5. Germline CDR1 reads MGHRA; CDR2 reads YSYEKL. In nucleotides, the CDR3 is TGCGCCAGCAGCCCCGGGGGGGGTTCCACCGGGGAGCTGTTTTTT. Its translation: CASSPGGGSTGELFF.

CDR3 nucleotides: TGTGCCGTCGGATTTATCCAAGAGACCCAGTACTTC. It encodes CAVGFIQETQYF. The chain employs TRBV7-8 and TRBJ2-5; D ambiguous. The germline V gene encodes CDR1 SGHVS and CDR2 FQNEAQ. This CDR3 comprises 12 residues. V lost 11 bases, J lost 1 base, and 11 bases lay in between.

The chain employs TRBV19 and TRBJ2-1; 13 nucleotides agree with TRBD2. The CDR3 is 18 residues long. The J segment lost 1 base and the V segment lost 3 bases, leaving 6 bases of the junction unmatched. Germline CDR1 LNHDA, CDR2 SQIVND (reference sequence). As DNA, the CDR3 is TGTGCCAGTAGTATTGGACTAGCGGGAGTCTTATCCTACAATGAGCAGTTCTTC. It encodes CASSIGLAGVLSYNEQFF.

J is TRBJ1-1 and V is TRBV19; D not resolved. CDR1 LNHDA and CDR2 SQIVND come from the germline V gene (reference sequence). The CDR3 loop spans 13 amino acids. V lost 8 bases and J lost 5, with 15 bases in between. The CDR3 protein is CASVGNALTEAFF. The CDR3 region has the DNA TGTGCCAGTGTAGGGAATGCTTTGACTGAAGCTTTCTTT.

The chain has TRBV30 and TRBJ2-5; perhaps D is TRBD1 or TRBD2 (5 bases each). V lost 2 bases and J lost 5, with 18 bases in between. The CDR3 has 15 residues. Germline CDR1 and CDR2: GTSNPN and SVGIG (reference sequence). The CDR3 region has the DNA TGTGCCTGGAGTATTCCCGAGGGGTTTGTGGAGACCCAGTACTTC. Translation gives CAWSIPEGFVETQYF.

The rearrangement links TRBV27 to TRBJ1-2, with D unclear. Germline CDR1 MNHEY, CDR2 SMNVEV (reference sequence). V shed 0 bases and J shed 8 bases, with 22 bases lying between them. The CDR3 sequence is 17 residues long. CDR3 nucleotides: TGTGCCAGCAGTTTATCGCAGAGGGAGGCACCAAGGTGGGGCTACACCTTC. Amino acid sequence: CASSLSQREAPRWGYTF.

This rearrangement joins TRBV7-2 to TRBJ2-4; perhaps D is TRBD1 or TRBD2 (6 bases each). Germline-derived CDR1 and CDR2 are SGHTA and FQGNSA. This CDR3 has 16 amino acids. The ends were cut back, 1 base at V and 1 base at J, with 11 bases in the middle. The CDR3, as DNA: TGTGCCAGCAGCTTAGGGGGGGCAGGTGCCAAAAACATTCAGTACTTC. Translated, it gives CASSLGGAGAKNIQYF.

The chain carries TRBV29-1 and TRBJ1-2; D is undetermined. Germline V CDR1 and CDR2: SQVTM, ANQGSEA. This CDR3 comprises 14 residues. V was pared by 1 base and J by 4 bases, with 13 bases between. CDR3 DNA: TGCAGCGTTGAAGGGGCCACGGGAGGCTATGGCTACACCTTC. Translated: CSVEGATGGYGYTF.

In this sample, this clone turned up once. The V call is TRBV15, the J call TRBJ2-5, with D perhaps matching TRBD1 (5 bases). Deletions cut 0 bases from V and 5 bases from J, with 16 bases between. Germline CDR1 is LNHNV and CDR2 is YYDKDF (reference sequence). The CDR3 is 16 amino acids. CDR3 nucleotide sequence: TGTGCCACCAGCAGAGAGGCTGGATGGGGCTTGGAGACCCAGTACTTC. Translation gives CATSREAGWGLETQYF.

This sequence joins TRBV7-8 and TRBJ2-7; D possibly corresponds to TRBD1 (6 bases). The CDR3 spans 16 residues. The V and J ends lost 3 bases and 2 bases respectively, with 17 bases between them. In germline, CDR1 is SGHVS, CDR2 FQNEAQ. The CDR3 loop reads CASSLAGARVPYEQYF. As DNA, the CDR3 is TGTGCCAGCAGCTTGGCAGGGGCCCGGGTTCCCTACGAGCAGTACTTC.

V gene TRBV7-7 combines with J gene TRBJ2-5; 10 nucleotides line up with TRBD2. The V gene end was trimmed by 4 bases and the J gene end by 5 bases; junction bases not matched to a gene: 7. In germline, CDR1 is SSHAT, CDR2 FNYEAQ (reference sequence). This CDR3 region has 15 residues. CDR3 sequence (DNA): TGTGCCAGCAGCTCGCAGCGGGAGGGCGGTGAGACCCAGTACTTC. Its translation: CASSSQREGGETQYF.

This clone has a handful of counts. The CDR3 spells CASSLVSRNEQFF. CDR3 coding DNA: TGTGCCAGCAGCTTGGTTAGCCGAAATGAGCAGTTCTTC. The rearrangement links TRBV5-4 to TRBJ2-1; D gene unclear. The germline CDR1 and CDR2 sequences are SGHNT and YYREEE (reference sequence). The CDR3 loop spans 13 amino acids. Trimming took off 0 bases at V and 7 bases at J, with 8 bases between the two ends.

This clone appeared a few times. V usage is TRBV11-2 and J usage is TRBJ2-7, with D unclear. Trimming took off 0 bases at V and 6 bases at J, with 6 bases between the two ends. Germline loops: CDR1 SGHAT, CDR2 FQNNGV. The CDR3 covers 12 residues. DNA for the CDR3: TGTGCCAGCAGCTTAGATCGAGGCGAGCAGTACTTC. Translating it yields CASSLDRGEQYF.

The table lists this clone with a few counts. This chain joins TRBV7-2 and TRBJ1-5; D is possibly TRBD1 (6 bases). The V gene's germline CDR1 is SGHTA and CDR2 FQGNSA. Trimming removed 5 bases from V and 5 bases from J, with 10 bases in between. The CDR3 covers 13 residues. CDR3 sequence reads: CASSLNRDQPQHF. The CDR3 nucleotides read TGTGCCAGCAGCCTAAACAGGGATCAGCCCCAGCATTTT. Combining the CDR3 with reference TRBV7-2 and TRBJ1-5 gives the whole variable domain GAGVSQSPSNKVTEKGKDVELRCDPISGHTALYWYRQSLGQGLEFLIYFQGNSAPDKSGLPSDRFSAERTGGSVSTLTIQRTQQEDSAVYLCASSLNRDQPQHFGDGTRLSIL.

CDR3: CASSQESQRQETQYF. The CDR3 DNA reads TGTGCCAGCAGCCAAGAGTCCCAGCGGCAAGAGACCCAGTACTTC. The chain carries TRBV14 and TRBJ2-5, with a tentative D call TRBD2 (5 bases). CDR1 and CDR2 from the germline V gene are SGHDN and FVKESK. V dropped 0 bases and J dropped 2 bases, with 10 bases sitting between them. The CDR3 length is 15 residues.

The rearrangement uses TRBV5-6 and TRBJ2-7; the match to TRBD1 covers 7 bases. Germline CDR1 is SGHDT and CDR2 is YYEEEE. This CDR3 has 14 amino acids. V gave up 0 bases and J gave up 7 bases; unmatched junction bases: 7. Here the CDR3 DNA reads TGTGCCAGCAGCTTGGGACAGGGCAATTCAGAGCAGTACTTC. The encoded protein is CASSLGQGNSEQYF.